The clone carrying this TCR beta chain was seen ten or more times. The antigen is undetermined. A read error may account for a junction end that differs from germline. The CDR3 is 14 residues long. The germline CDR1 and CDR2 sequences are SEHNR and FQNEAQ (reference sequence). The data were obtained in a study of identical twins. Study-level results: Its conclusions, products of cross-sectional statistical analysis, did not come from following the same donors. Insertions were reduced in abundant cord blood beta clonotypes but not in memory repertoires.

The donor group consisted entirely of healthy Caucasians. Template switching supplied a universal primer site; unique molecular identifiers were carried on the cDNA. MiXCR was run by TCRdb on the 5' RACE reads, yielding one entry per CDR3 protein. In the table there are about 220,000 distinct CDR3 sequences, about 7.5% of which are singletons. This sample also belongs to another study, concerning yellow fever vaccine responses in identical twins.

The sequenced material came from memory (CD45RO+) T cells sorted from blood. This TCR derives from a woman between 18 and 30 years old in good health. The chain couples TRBV7-9 to TRBJ2-7, with TRBD1 matching over 8 bases. The CDR3 region is CASSSGQGWGEHYF. The CDR3 region has the DNA TGTGCCAGCAGCTCAGGACAGGGCTGGGGGGAGCATTACTTC.